The next 6 T cell receptor beta chains were all read from a single sample in a study of blood T cell repertoires in COVID-19. The data were produced by immunoSEQ multiplex PCR, yet TCRdb's version contains in-frame clones alone and is incomplete. The sample yields 190,000 or so clones, more than 70% seen once. Sequenced input: peripheral blood. These receptor sequences come from a woman of 80 years or more with active or convalescent COVID-19.

CDR3 amino acids: CASSRGGGRDTQYF. The CDR3 DNA is TGTGCCAGCAGCCGCGGGGGGGGCCGAGATACGCAGTATTTT. This chain connects TRBV3-1 (or the pseudogene TRBV3-2) to TRBJ2-3, with TRBD2 identical over 9 bases. Germline-derived CDR1 and CDR2 are LGHDT and YNNKEL (reference sequence). The length of the CDR3 is 14 residues. The V segment lost 4 bases and the J segment 5 bases; nucleotides outside the gene matches: 4.

This chain links TRBV7-9 with TRBJ2-2; perhaps TRBD1 as D (6 bases). V was shortened by 8 bases and J by 8 bases, with 18 bases between the two germline ends. The CDR3 covers 14 residues. Germline CDR1 is SEHNR and CDR2 is FQNEAQ (reference sequence). CDR3 DNA: TGTGCCAGCGTCCCGCCGGGACAAACGGGGGAGCTGTTTTTT. It is translated as CASVPPGQTGELFF.

This clone was counted a few times. The chain joins TRBV28 to TRBJ1-3, with TRBD1 as a possible D gene (5 bases). The CDR3 is 11 residues long. The germline V gene encodes CDR1 MDHEN and CDR2 SYDVKM. V shed 11 bases and J shed 4 bases, with 9 bases lying between them. The CDR3 sequence: CAGQLGNTIYF. The CDR3 DNA sequence: TGTGCCGGACAATTAGGAAACACCATATATTTT.

The V gene is TRBV5-1, the J gene TRBJ2-1, with a tentative D call TRBD2 (5 bases). The CDR3 length is 16 residues. Per germline, CDR1 SGHRS and CDR2 YFSETQ. V lost 3 bases, J lost 0 bases, and 13 bases lay in between. CDR3 loop: CASSSLLGSSYNEQFF. In DNA form, the CDR3 reads TGCGCCAGCAGCTCCCTCCTAGGGAGCTCCTACAATGAGCAGTTCTTC.

The V gene is TRBV27, the J gene TRBJ2-5; possible D gene TRBD2, 6 bases. The J call may be wrong; the DNA end is better matched by TRBJ2-7. CDR3 size: 14 residues. Germline CDR1 is MNHEY and CDR2 is SMNVEV (reference sequence). This CDR3 reads CASSLSGGPYEQYF. DNA for the CDR3: TGTGCCAGCAGTTTATCGGGGGGTCCCTACGAGCAGTACTTC.

This clone was counted a few times. This chain uses TRBV27 with TRBJ1-2; 7 nucleotides agree with TRBD1. The trim removed 6 bases at V and 7 bases at J, leaving 5 bases unmatched. CDR3 size: 12 residues. Germline lookup yields CDR1 MNHEY and CDR2 SMNVEV (reference sequence). CDR3 coding DNA: TGTGCCAGCAGGCAGGGGGGATCTGGCTACACCTTC. Translated, it gives CASRQGGSGYTF.